The subject of this entry is one T cell receptor (beta chain). As yet, its antigen is unknown. TCRdb passed the 5' RACE reads through MiXCR, listing each CDR3 protein once. The table has tens of thousands of distinct CDR3 sequences, about an eighth seen once. This sample is part of a study of T-cell memory formation after mild COVID-19. Study context: TCR clusters mostly belonged to single donors. Study-level findings and limits: Balance between CD4 and CD8 was seen in clones contracting day 15 to 85, and a CD4+ lean was seen in later expanders.

Trimming removed 5 bases from V and 3 bases from J; junction bases left unmatched: 11. CDR1 is SGHRS and CDR2 is YFSETQ in the germline V gene. This CDR3 is 17 amino acids long. The TCR sequence derives from an adult woman who had mild COVID-19 (a few samples of this study predate the infection). Cell type and time point are not known. The chain combines TRBV5-1 with TRBJ2-2, with 9 bases identical to TRBD2. Material: PBMCs or a T cell subset sorted from them (not recorded which). CDR3 sequence reads: CASRRPLAGDDTGELFF. CDR3 DNA: TGCGCCAGCAGACGACCTTTAGCGGGGGATGACACCGGGGAGCTGTTTTTT.